These T cell receptor beta chains were read from a single sample in a study of cytotoxic CD8 clonotypes in ibrutinib-treated CLL. This table comes from immunoSEQ multiplex PCR, and its TCRdb copy is limited to in-frame clones, with some not included. This repertoire shows 70,000 to 85,000 clones, more than 75% found once; its top ten account for 7.5% to 9.5%. Sequences were derived from PBMCs, sampled at disease progression, from a patient treated with ibrutinib. The source is a human donor with chronic lymphocytic leukemia. Each CDR3 is given with its conserved first and last residue. The D gene is left open where the match is weak. Clone size appears in some rows only: once, few, many, or a class for an expanded clone.

d_call	clone_size	v_call	j_call	cdr3_nt	cdr3_aa
TRBD1	.	TRBV10-3	TRBJ2-3	TGTGCTACCGGACAGGGGGTGGGTACGCAGTATTTT	CATGQGVGTQYF
.	.	TRBV7-9	TRBJ2-2	TGTGCCAGCAGCTGGGGCTCCAACACCGGGGAGCTGTTTTTT	CASSWGSNTGELFF
.	.	TRBV10-3	TRBJ1-1	TGTGCCACTTCCCGTGGTCAAACAGAGAACACTGAAGCTTTCTTT	CATSRGQTENTEAFF
TRBD1	.	TRBV5-1	TRBJ1-4	TGCGCCAGCAGCATCCGGGACAGGGACTTCGAGGGGAAACTGTTTTTT	CASSIRDRDFEGKLFF
.	.	TRBV30	TRBJ2-7	TGTGCCCTAAGGAGACGGGAGAGGGGCGAGCAGTACTTC	CALRRRERGEQYF
.	.	TRBV30	TRBJ2-7	TGTGCCTGGAGAAAGACAGGTAGCTCCTACGAGCAGTACTTC	CAWRKTGSSYEQYF
TRBD1	.	TRBV19	TRBJ1-1	TGTGCCAGCCGGGACAGTCAGAACACTGAAGCTTTCTTT	CASRDSQNTEAFF
TRBD1	.	TRBV10-3	TRBJ1-1	TGTGCCATCACCTCACAGGGGGCCGGCGTGGGCACTGAAGCTTTCTTT	CAITSQGAGVGTEAFF
TRBD1	.	TRBV11-1	TRBJ2-3	TGTGCCAGCAGCCAAACTACAGGGGGCGTTCGGACAGATACGCAGTATTTT	CASSQTTGGVRTDTQYF
TRBD1	.	TRBV5-1	TRBJ2-2	TGCGCCAGCAGCTTGGTGGAAATACAGGGGGCCGGCGGGGAGCTGTTTTTT	CASSLVEIQGAGGELFF
TRBD1	.	TRBV29-1	TRBJ1-5	TGCAGCGTTAGACAGGGGGGAGGTCAGCCCCAGCATTTT	CSVRQGGGQPQHF
.	many	TRBV6-5	TRBJ1-1	TGTGCCAGCAGTTACGCCGTTACCACTGAAGCTTTCTTT	CASSYAVTTEAFF
.	.	TRBV10-3	TRBJ2-2	TGTGCCATCAGTAGCCAGGGAGAGGCCGGGGAGCTGTTTTTT	CAISSQGEAGELFF
.	.	TRBV11-2	TRBJ2-2	TGTGCCAGCTCGCGCAGGGAGCTGTTTTTT	CASSRRELFF
.	.	TRBV4-1	TRBJ1-1	TGCGCCAGCAGCCAAGCGGGACGGAGGAACACTGAAGCTTTCTTT	CASSQAGRRNTEAFF
.	.	TRBV14	TRBJ2-3	TGTGCCAGCAGCCAAGCTAGGAGTGCCCCAGATACGCAGTATTTT	CASSQARSAPDTQYF
.	once	TRBV29-1	TRBJ1-4	TGCAGCGTTTTATCGGGGGAAAAACTGTTTTTT	CSVLSGEKLFF
.	.	TRBV2	TRBJ2-3	TGTGCCAGCAGCAGAGAGGGGACAAAAGCGCAGTATTTT	CASSREGTKAQYF
.	.	TRBV5-1	TRBJ1-1	TGCGCCAGCAGCTTGGATGGGGGGCTCACTGAAGCTTTCTTT	CASSLDGGLTEAFF
TRBD1	.	TRBV2	TRBJ1-6	TGTGCCAGCAGTTCCGGGACAGGAAATAATTCACCCCTCCACTTT	CASSSGTGNNSPLHF
.	.	TRBV18	TRBJ1-4	TGTGCCAGCTCACCAAGGAGGAGCCCTGGTAATGAAAAACTGTTTTTT	CASSPRRSPGNEKLFF
.	.	TRBV2	TRBJ2-5	TGTGCCAGCAGTGCACGTCCCCAAGAGACCCAGTACTTC	CASSARPQETQYF
TRBD1	.	TRBV9	TRBJ2-5	TGTGCCAGCAGCGTAGAGACAGGGCAAGAGACCCAGTACTTC	CASSVETGQETQYF
TRBD2	.	TRBV19	TRBJ2-7	TGTGCCAGTAGTATATCGACTAGCGGGAGGACCGAGCAGTACTTC	CASSISTSGRTEQYF
TRBD2	.	TRBV30	TRBJ2-5	TGTGCCTGGAGTGTATTAGGCGGGAGGGCCCGGGGGACCCAGTACTTC	CAWSVLGGRARGTQYF
TRBD2	once	TRBV5-1	TRBJ2-7	TGCGCCAGCAGCTTGGTTAGCGGGGGACCCTACGAGCAGTACTTC	CASSLVSGGPYEQYF
.	.	TRBV5-6	TRBJ2-1	TGTGCCAGCAGCTCTACAGGGAAGTCAACGTTCTTC	CASSSTGKSTFF
.	.	TRBV2	TRBJ1-1	TGTGCCAGCAGTAATCGGTGGGTAAACACTGAAGCTTTCTTT	CASSNRWVNTEAFF
.	.	TRBV7-9	TRBJ2-7	TGTGCCAGCAGCCCGATACAGGGACCCGAGCAGTACTTC	CASSPIQGPEQYF
.	.	TRBV4-2	TRBJ1-2	TGTGCCAGCAGCCAAGATCGGGGGAGCGGCTACACCTTC	CASSQDRGSGYTF
.	.	TRBV5-1	TRBJ2-3	TGCGCCAGCAGAACTTCGGGCACAGAGTATTTT	CASRTSGTEYF
.	.	TRBV2	TRBJ1-1	TGTGCCTTCGGGGGGGTCGCTGAAGCTTTCTTT	CAFGGVAEAFF
.	.	TRBV28	TRBJ1-4	TGTGCCAGCAGTGTCCGGGACGAAAAACTGTTTTTT	CASSVRDEKLFF
.	.	TRBV5-1	TRBJ2-1	TGCGCCAGCAGCTTTGAGGGGGGGCCGAATGAGCAGTTCTTC	CASSFEGGPNEQFF
TRBD1	.	TRBV10-3	TRBJ1-2	TGTGCCATCAGGGGGACAGCGATCTATGGCTACACCTTC	CAIRGTAIYGYTF
.	.	TRBV12-5	TRBJ1-5	TGTGCTAGTGGTTTGGGAGGGGGCAATCAGCCCCAGCATTTT	CASGLGGGNQPQHF
.	.	TRBV5-1	TRBJ1-1	TGCGCCAGCAGCGAACTGACGGGAGCGAACACTGAAGCTTTCTTT	CASSELTGANTEAFF
.	few	TRBV7-8	TRBJ2-7	TGTGCCAGCAGCTCCCTCAACGAGCAGTACTTC	CASSSLNEQYF
.	.	TRBV29-1	TRBJ1-1	TGCAGCGTCCAACTGGGGGCGCGTGCCCCCACTCAACCTGAAGCTTTCTTT	CSVQLGARAPTQPEAFF
.	.	TRBV9	TRBJ2-5	TGTGCCAGCAGCCCTTGGGGGAGTGGCGAGACCCAGTACTTC	CASSPWGSGETQYF
.	few	TRBV5-1	TRBJ1-5	TGCGCCAGCAGCTTGGATTCGGGAAATCAGCCCCAGCATTTT	CASSLDSGNQPQHF
TRBD1	.	TRBV2	TRBJ1-6	TGTGCCAGCAGTGAAGGGACAGGGGGACCTATAGGGTATAATTCACCCCTCCACTTT	CASSEGTGGPIGYNSPLHF
.	.	TRBV5-1	TRBJ1-1	TGCGCCAGCAGCTTGGGACAAAACATGAACACTGAAGCTTTCTTT	CASSLGQNMNTEAFF